This TCR beta chain was retrieved from a study of radiation and T cells in renal cell carcinoma. The study's findings and limits: In blood, top tumor clones expanded by 2 weeks, shrinking by 4.

Stated time point: baseline pretreatment blood. Treatment noted: 15 Gy SBRT to primary tumor, nephrectomy 4 weeks later. Libraries were prepared by immunoSEQ multiplex PCR; TCRdb keeps only in-frame clonotypes and omits some of them. This repertoire shows approximately 140,000 clones, around 78% found once; its top ten account for under 30%. In this sample, this clone turned up once. Its target is unknown. This CDR3 is built from 16 residues. Germline loops: CDR1 SGHRS, CDR2 YFSETQ. V was cut by 0 bases and J by 2 bases, with 9 bases left in between. Material: blood, obtained from a patient whose treatment included radiotherapy and nephrectomy. This clonotype was obtained from a woman in her forties or fifties with renal cell carcinoma. The chain has TRBV5-1 and TRBJ1-6; no clear D. For the CDR3, the DNA is TGCGCCAGCAGCTTGGTAGGAATCCCCTATAATTCACCCCTCCACTTT. Amino acid sequence: CASSLVGIPYNSPLHF.